The T cell receptor (beta chain) under discussion was sequenced for a study of T cell repertoires in cytomegalovirus infection. Study results and limitations: HLA-C-restricted CMV-specific TCR beta clonotypes were dominant in the ex vivo response.

Worth noting for this clonotype: Its specificity is unknown.

TCRdb used MiXCR to reprocess the reads, holding one entry per CDR3 protein. The profile shows some 940,000 distinct CDR3 sequences, around 30% of them singletons. The CDR3 totals 14 residues. The ends lost 2 bases at V and 4 bases at J; junction bases unmatched: 3. The germline CDR1 and CDR2 sequences are KGHDR and SFDVKD. The receptor comes from a human donor in good health (CMV status not recorded). Some clones in this sample may be carry-over from other donors' samples. The sample was cultured CD8+ T cells from PBMCs, taken from culture after CMV antigen stimulation. V and J are TRBV24-1 and TRBJ1-2; TRBD1 matches at 7 bases. The CDR3 loop is CATSDSDRTYGYTF. CDR3 DNA sequence: TGTGCCACCAGTGATTCGGACAGGACCTATGGCTACACCTTC.